Listed here are 3 T cell receptor beta chains from one sample, sequenced in a study of OX40 agonist ivuxolimab in advanced cancers. Clones were sequenced by immunoSEQ multiplex PCR, and TCRdb holds only the in-frame ones, with some missing. The sample has around 85,000 clones; about 90% are singletons. Source: CD4+ or CD8+ T cells sorted from blood, taken in a trial of the OX40 agonist ivuxolimab. The receptor source for this set is an adult with an advanced solid tumor such as melanoma, head and neck, liver or kidney cancer.

CDR3 in amino acids: CASSEQGISNQPQHF. The CDR3 DNA reads as TGTGCCAGCAGTGAACAGGGAATAAGCAATCAGCCCCAGCATTTT. The gene calls are TRBV25-1 and TRBJ1-5; the D gene is possibly TRBD1 (5 bases). This CDR3 has 15 residues. The V end lost 2 bases, the J end lost 1 base, and 9 bases lay between the germline ends. Germline lookup yields CDR1 MGHDK and CDR2 SYGVNS.

This chain connects TRBV25-1 to TRBJ2-7, with TRBD1 matching over 8 bases. The germline CDR1 and CDR2 sequences are MGHDK and SYGVNS. The CDR3 spans 13 residues. Trimming cost V 6 bases and J 5 bases; bases outside gene matches: 6. The CDR3 DNA follows: TGTGCCAGCAGAGGACAGGGCTGGGACGAGCAGTACTTC. This encodes CASRGQGWDEQYF.

The chain carries TRBV6-7 and TRBJ2-1; TRBD2 aligns across 10 bases. TRBV6-7 qualifies as an ORF whose function is uncertain. The junction had 10 bases not matched to a gene; V was cut back by 0 bases and J by 8 bases. The CDR3 runs 17 residues. CDR3 in DNA: TGTGCCAGCAGTTACTCGCTAGCGGGGGAGTACACCGATGAGCAGTTCTTC. Encoded protein: CASSYSLAGEYTDEQFF.